This entry lists 10 T cell receptor beta chains sequenced from one sample in a study of blood T cell repertoires in COVID-19. The assay was immunoSEQ multiplex PCR, and TCRdb's table has in-frame clones only and misses some. The table has around 270,000 clones, approximately 88% seen once. Sequences were obtained from PBMCs or T cells enriched from blood (not recorded which). These receptors were collected from a woman aged 40-49 years who had been exposed to COVID-19.

The genes are TRBV6-5 and TRBJ1-5, with 7 bases aligning to TRBD1. The CDR3 sequence is 14 residues long. Germline V gives CDR1 MNHEY, CDR2 SVGAGI. J gave up 7 bases and V 3 bases, and 6 bases lay outside the gene matches. DNA for the CDR3: TGTGCCAGCAGTTATTCGACAGGGAGGCAGCCCCAGCATTTT. Translating it yields CASSYSTGRQPQHF.

The V call is TRBV6-6, the J call TRBJ1-4; 8 positions match TRBD1. Germline V CDR1 and CDR2: MNHNY, SVGAGI (reference sequence). After removal of 7 bases from V and 7 bases from J, the junction contained 11 bases not matched to a gene. This CDR3 comprises 15 residues. CDR3 protein: CASIRQGWMGEKLFF. In nucleotides, the CDR3 is TGTGCCAGCATCAGACAGGGGTGGATGGGTGAAAAACTGTTTTTT.

V and J are TRBV9 and TRBJ2-1; 10 bases line up with TRBD2. CDR1 and CDR2 from the germline V gene are SGDLS and YYNGEE. The CDR3 contains 13 residues. Losses at the gene ends were 3 bases for V and 7 bases for J; bases not matched to a gene: 1. CDR3 sequence: CASSGTSGNEQFF. The CDR3 nucleotides read TGTGCCAGCAGCGGGACTAGCGGAAATGAGCAGTTCTTC.

The CDR3 here is CASTIGTGGVTIYF. The CDR3 bases are TGTGCCAGCACCATCGGGACAGGGGGAGTCACCATATATTTT. The V gene is TRBV7-2, the J gene TRBJ1-3; TRBD1 matches at 11 bases. J was trimmed by 9 bases and V by 7 bases; bases with no gene match: 8. The CDR3 has 14 amino acids. Germline V CDR1 and CDR2: SGHTA, FQGNSA. The variable domain in full, completed from reference TRBV7-2 and TRBJ1-3, reads GAGVSQSPSNKVTEKGKDVELRCDPISGHTALYWYRQSLGQGLEFLIYFQGNSAPDKSGLPSDRFSAERTGGSVSTLTIQRTQQEDSAVYLCASTIGTGGVTIYFGEGSWLTVV.

The V and J genes are TRBV15 and TRBJ2-3; 7 nucleotides match TRBD1. With 5 bases clipped from V and 3 bases from J, the junction kept 14 bases outside the gene matches. The CDR3 is 17 residues long. Germline V gene data show CDR1 as LNHNV and CDR2 as YYDKDF (reference sequence). The CDR3 loop is CATSSLWSQGDTDTQYF. CDR3 DNA sequence: TGTGCCACCAGCTCCCTTTGGTCCCAGGGGGATACAGATACGCAGTATTTT. Full variable domain (missing parts from reference TRBV15 and TRBJ2-3): DAMVIQNPRYQVTQFGKPVTLSCSQTLNHNVMYWYQQKSSQAPKLLFHYYDKDFNNEADTPDNFQSRRPNTSFCFLDIRSPGLGDTAMYLCATSSLWSQGDTDTQYFGPGTRLTVL.

The chain links TRBV6-6 to TRBJ1-3, with no clear D. V was cut by 2 bases and J by 4 bases, with 9 bases left in between. The CDR3 length is 14 residues. The germline V gene encodes CDR1 MNHNY and CDR2 SVGAGI (reference sequence). The DNA of the CDR3 is TGTGCCAGCAGTTACGCGAGAAACGGAAACACCATATATTTT. This encodes CASSYARNGNTIYF.

In regard to this clone: Different DNA sequences within this sample yield the same CDR3. The chain links TRBV2 to TRBJ1-2; no clear D gene. The germline V and J ends were trimmed by 4 bases and 2 bases, with 5 bases remaining between them. Germline values: CDR1 SNHLY, CDR2 FYNNEI. This CDR3 comprises 12 residues. CDR3 coding DNA: TGTGCCAGCAGTGGCCAGAACTATGGCTACACCTTC. This sequence encodes CASSGQNYGYTF.

The chain uses TRBV29-1 and TRBJ1-4; D is unclear. Germline CDR1 is SQVTM and CDR2 is ANQGSEA. Between the trimmed V and J ends, which lost 8 bases and 10 bases, there was a span of 17 bases. The CDR3 runs to 12 residues. The CDR3 here is CSSRAASGKLFF. In nucleotides, the CDR3 is TGCAGCTCCCGAGCCGCGTCGGGAAAACTGTTTTTT.

A word on this clone: The junction differs from germline at one of its ends, possibly a read error. The V call is TRBV5-1, the J call TRBJ2-3; D is undetermined. Germline CDR1 and CDR2: SGHRS and YFSETQ. This CDR3 is built from 15 residues. The CDR3 DNA reads as TGTGCCAGCAGTTCCTACAGTTCTAGCACAGATACGCAGTATTTT. It codes for CASSSYSSSTDTQYF.

This clone has only one observation. This chain joins TRBV6-5 and TRBJ2-7; D is unresolved. Germline V gene lookup returns CDR1 MNHEY and CDR2 SVGAGI. V was trimmed by 0 bases and J by 0 bases, leaving 12 bases between them. CDR3 length: 16 amino acids. CDR3 in amino acids: CASSYSNSFHSYEQYF. Here the CDR3 DNA reads TGTGCCAGCAGTTACTCGAACAGTTTTCACTCCTACGAGCAGTACTTC.